This TCR beta chain came from a study of blood T cell repertoires in COVID-19. Sequencing was performed with immunoSEQ multiplex PCR; in TCRdb, only in-frame clones are kept and a portion is missing. The table includes about 400,000 clones, roughly 90% detected once. V was shortened by 5 bases and J by 0 bases, with 10 bases between the two germline ends. The CDR3 sequence is 14 residues long. CDR1 MGHDK and CDR2 SYGVNS come from the germline V gene. Specimen: PBMCs or T cells enriched from blood (not recorded which). The chain carries TRBV25-1 and TRBJ1-1; tentatively, D is TRBD1 (6 bases). This TCR was recovered from a woman between 40 and 50 years old with acute COVID-19. For the CDR3, the DNA is TGTGCCAGCAGTAAAGCAGGGGTGAACACTGAAGCTTTCTTT. It translates to CASSKAGVNTEAFF.